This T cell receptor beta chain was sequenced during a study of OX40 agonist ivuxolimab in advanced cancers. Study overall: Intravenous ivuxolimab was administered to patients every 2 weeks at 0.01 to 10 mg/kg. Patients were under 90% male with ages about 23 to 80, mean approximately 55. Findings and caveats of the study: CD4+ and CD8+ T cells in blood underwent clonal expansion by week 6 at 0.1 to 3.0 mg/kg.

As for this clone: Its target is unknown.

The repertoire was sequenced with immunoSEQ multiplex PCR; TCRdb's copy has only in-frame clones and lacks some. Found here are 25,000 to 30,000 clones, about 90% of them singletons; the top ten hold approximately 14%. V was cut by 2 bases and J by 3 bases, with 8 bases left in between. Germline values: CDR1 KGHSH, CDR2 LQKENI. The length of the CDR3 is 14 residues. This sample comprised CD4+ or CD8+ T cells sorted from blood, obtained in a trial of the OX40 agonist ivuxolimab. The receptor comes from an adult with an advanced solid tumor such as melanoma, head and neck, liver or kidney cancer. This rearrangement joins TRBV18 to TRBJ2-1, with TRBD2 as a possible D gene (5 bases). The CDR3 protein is CASSPSGVYNEQFF. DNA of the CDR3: TGTGCCAGCTCACCAAGCGGAGTCTACAATGAGCAGTTCTTC.